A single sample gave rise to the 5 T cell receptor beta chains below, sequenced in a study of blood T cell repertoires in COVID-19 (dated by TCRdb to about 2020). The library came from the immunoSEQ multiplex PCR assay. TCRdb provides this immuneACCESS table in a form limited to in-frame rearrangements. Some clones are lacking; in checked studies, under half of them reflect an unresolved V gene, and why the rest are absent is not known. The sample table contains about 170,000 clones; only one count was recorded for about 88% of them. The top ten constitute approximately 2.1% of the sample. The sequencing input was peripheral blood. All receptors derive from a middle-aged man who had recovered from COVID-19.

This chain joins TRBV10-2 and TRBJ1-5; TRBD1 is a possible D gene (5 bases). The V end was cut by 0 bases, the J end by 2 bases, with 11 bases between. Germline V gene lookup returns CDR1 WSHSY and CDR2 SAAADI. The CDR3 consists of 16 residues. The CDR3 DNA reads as TGCGCCAGCAGTGAGTCAACAATCAGGGGCAATCAGCCCCAGCATTTT. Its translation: CASSESTIRGNQPQHF.

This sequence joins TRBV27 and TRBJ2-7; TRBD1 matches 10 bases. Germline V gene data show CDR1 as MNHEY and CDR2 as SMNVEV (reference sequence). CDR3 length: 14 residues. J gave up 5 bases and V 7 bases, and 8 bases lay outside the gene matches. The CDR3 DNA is TGTGCCAGCAACCCGGGACAGGGGACCCACGAGCAGTACTTC. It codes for CASNPGQGTHEQYF.

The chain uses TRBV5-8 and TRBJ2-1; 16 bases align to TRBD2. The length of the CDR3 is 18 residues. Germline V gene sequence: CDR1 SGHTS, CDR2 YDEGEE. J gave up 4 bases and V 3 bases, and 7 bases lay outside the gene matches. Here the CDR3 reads CASSSLGLAGGGYNEQFF. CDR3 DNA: TGTGCCAGCAGCTCGCTGGGACTAGCGGGAGGGGGGTACAATGAGCAGTTCTTC. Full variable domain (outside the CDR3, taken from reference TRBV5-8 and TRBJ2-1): EAGVTQSPTHLIKTRGQQATLRCSPISGHTSVYWYQQALGLGLQFLLWYDEGEERNRGNFPPRFSGRQFPNYSSELNVNALELEDSALYLCASSSLGLAGGGYNEQFFGPGTRLTVL.

The CDR3 protein is CASSLRLLSYNEQFF. CDR3 bases: TGTGCCAGCAGTCTCAGACTCCTCTCCTACAATGAGCAGTTCTTC. The gene calls are TRBV28 and TRBJ2-1; D unresolved. The germline V and J ends were trimmed by 5 bases and 0 bases, with 11 bases remaining between them. The CDR3 runs to 15 residues. Per the germline V gene, CDR1 is MDHEN and CDR2 is SYDVKM. The full variable domain, rest sourced from reference TRBV28 and TRBJ2-1, is DVKVTQSSRYLVKRTGEKVFLECVQDMDHENMFWYRQDPGLGLRLIYFSYDVKMKEKGDIPEGYSVSREKKERFSLILESASTNQTSMYLCASSLRLLSYNEQFFGPGTRLTVL.

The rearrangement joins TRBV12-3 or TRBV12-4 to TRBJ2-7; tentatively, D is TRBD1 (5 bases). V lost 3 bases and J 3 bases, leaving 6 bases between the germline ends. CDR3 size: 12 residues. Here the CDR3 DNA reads TGTGCCAGCAGTTTTACAGGCTACGAGCAGTACTTC. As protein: CASSFTGYEQYF.